This T cell receptor (beta chain) comes out of a study of technical replicates of blood from a handful of donors. Germline CDR1 reads MDHEN; CDR2 reads SYDVKM. V gave up 3 bases and J gave up 0 bases; unmatched junction bases: 14. The CDR3 sequence is 19 residues long. This table comes from immunoSEQ multiplex PCR, and its TCRdb copy is limited to in-frame clones, with some not included. The sample contains 78,000 or so clones, 91% of which appear only once. This clone came up once. The sequenced material came from T cells isolated from PBMCs. This receptor was taken from a human donor in good health. Some clones in this sample may be carry-over from other donors' samples. The genes are TRBV28 and TRBJ2-1; TRBD2 aligns across 7 bases. The CDR3: CASSLPTSKRLSSYNEQFF. The CDR3, as DNA: TGTGCCAGCAGTTTGCCGACTAGCAAGCGTTTAAGCTCCTACAATGAGCAGTTCTTC.